This entry lists 24 T cell receptor beta chains sequenced from one sample in a study of cytomegalovirus exposure and HLA in healthy donors (TCRdb year 2017). Library preparation employed the immunoSEQ multiplex PCR assay. TCRdb retrieved this table from immuneACCESS and kept in-frame rearrangements only. Not all clones are present; in checked studies, unresolved V genes account for under half, and no reason is known for the remainder. Within this sample are 150,000 to 180,000 clones, with roughly 86% of them counted one time only. Approximately 2.2% of the sample comes from the top ten. Input material: PBMCs. The receptors come from a human donor in good health.

This clone was detected ten times or more. The chain uses TRBV10-1 and TRBJ2-7; TRBD2 is a possible D gene (6 bases). V was pared by 7 bases and J by 3 bases, with 19 bases between. CDR3 length: 15 amino acids. Germline values: CDR1 WNHNN, CDR2 SYGVQD (reference sequence). The DNA of the CDR3 is TGCGCCAGCACCCCGGGCGGGGATGGAGACTACGAGCAGTACTTC. Translation: CASTPGGDGDYEQYF.

The chain combines TRBV5-1 with TRBJ2-2; 9 nucleotides align to TRBD1. The germline CDR1 and CDR2 sequences are SGHRS and YFSETQ. This CDR3 is 16 amino acids long. V shed 1 base and J 0 bases; nucleotides not matched to a gene: 1. Written as DNA, the CDR3 is TGCGCCAGCAGCTTGTACAGGGGGCCGAACACCGGGGAGCTGTTTTTT. Amino acids: CASSLYRGPNTGELFF.

The gene calls are TRBV15 and TRBJ2-1; D might be TRBD2 (6 bases). V lost 5 bases and J 5 bases, leaving 13 bases between the germline ends. This CDR3 has 14 residues. CDR1 and CDR2 from the germline V gene are LNHNV and YYDKDF (reference sequence). This CDR3 is CATSLGGTDNEQFF. The CDR3 coding sequence is TGTGCCACCAGCCTCGGGGGTACCGACAATGAGCAGTTCTTC.

The chain uses TRBV27 and TRBJ2-1; 7 nucleotides match TRBD2. The germline gives CDR1 MNHEY, CDR2 SMNVEV (reference sequence). V lost 3 bases to trimming and J lost 9 bases; unmatched junction nucleotides: 5. The CDR3 covers 13 residues. DNA of the CDR3: TGTGCCAGCAGTTTGTTGGGGGGGAGTGAGCAGTTCTTC. This gives the protein CASSLLGGSEQFF.

The V and J genes are TRBV6-1 and TRBJ2-3; 8 positions match TRBD2. Germline V CDR1 and CDR2: MNHNS, SASEGT. The CDR3 is made up of 17 amino acids. The V gene end was trimmed by 2 bases and the J gene end by 1 base; junction bases not matched to a gene: 8. CDR3 sequence: CASSERGGRFGTDTQYF. CDR3 in DNA: TGTGCCAGCAGTGAAAGGGGCGGGAGGTTCGGCACAGATACGCAGTATTTT.

This clone has a handful of counts. The chain recombines TRBV5-4 with TRBJ1-1, with D maybe TRBD1 (6 bases). This CDR3 has 13 amino acids. Between the trimmed V and J ends, which lost 4 bases and 4 bases, there was a span of 11 bases. Germline V CDR1 and CDR2: SGHNT, YYREEE (reference sequence). The DNA for the CDR3 is TGTGCCAGCAGCGGGGGCTCCGGCACTGAAGCTTTCTTT. It encodes CASSGGSGTEAFF.

This chain joins TRBV6-1 and TRBJ1-5; no definite D call. The CDR3 has 19 amino acids. Per the germline V gene, CDR1 is MNHNS and CDR2 is SASEGT. Trimming shortened V by 0 bases and J by 5 bases, and 23 bases separated the two germline ends. The DNA for the CDR3 is TGTGCCAGCAGTGAAGCGCTTCTCTCGTGGGCGGCGGGTCATCAGCCCCAGCATTTT. Translation: CASSEALLSWAAGHQPQHF.

The chain couples TRBV12-5 to TRBJ1-1; TRBD1 matches at 8 bases. Germline trimming cut 7 bases from V and 3 bases from J; bases unmatched to any gene: 7. The germline V gene has CDR1 LGHNT and CDR2 FRNRAP. This CDR3 region has 14 residues. CDR3 loop: CASAKQGADTEAFF. The CDR3 coding sequence is TGTGCTAGTGCCAAGCAGGGGGCGGACACTGAAGCTTTCTTT.

V and J are TRBV16 and TRBJ2-1, with 7 bases fitting TRBD2. CDR1 and CDR2 (germline): KGHSY, FQNENV. The CDR3 has 15 amino acids. V lost 1 base and J lost 6; bases outside the gene matches: 6. CDR3 in DNA: TGTGCCAGCAGCCAATGGGCGACTAGCATCAATGAGCAGTTCTTC. This translates into CASSQWATSINEQFF.

The rearrangement links TRBV11-2 to TRBJ2-7; 7 bases are a match to TRBD1. The J segment lost 6 bases and the V segment lost 7 bases, leaving 12 bases of the junction unmatched. The germline gives CDR1 SGHAT, CDR2 FQNNGV. The CDR3 has 14 residues. The CDR3 loop reads CASKTGAQGREQYF. CDR3 nucleotide sequence: TGTGCCAGCAAAACAGGGGCCCAGGGACGCGAGCAGTACTTC.

V gene TRBV27 combines with J gene TRBJ1-5; D unresolved. The V end was cut by 7 bases, the J end by 4 bases, with 14 bases between. Germline CDR1 and CDR2: MNHEY and SMNVEV (reference sequence). The CDR3 runs 14 residues. CDR3 coding DNA: TGTGCCAGCAAGGGAGGGTCGGGGAATCAGCCCCAGCATTTT. As protein: CASKGGSGNQPQHF.

The chain links TRBV11-2 to TRBJ2-5; D remains unclear. Trimming removed 1 base at V and 2 bases at J, with 11 bases between. The CDR3 runs 15 residues. Germline V CDR1 and CDR2: SGHAT, FQNNGV. Here the CDR3 reads CASSLGLGLQETQYF. The CDR3 region has the DNA TGTGCCAGCAGCTTAGGCCTTGGGCTACAAGAGACCCAGTACTTC.

This clone appeared a few times. J is TRBJ1-5 and V is TRBV5-6, with 7 bases identical to TRBD1. CDR3 size: 16 residues. Germline-derived CDR1 and CDR2 are SGHDT and YYEEEE. The J segment lost 1 base and the V segment lost 3 bases, leaving 7 bases of the junction unmatched. The CDR3 spells CASSYHRGGSNQPQHF. The CDR3 nucleotides read TGTGCCAGCAGCTACCACAGGGGTGGAAGCAATCAGCCCCAGCATTTT.

This clone was detected only a few times. The chain recombines TRBV20-1 with TRBJ1-1; D is unclear. Trimming took 7 bases from V and 1 from J, leaving 7 bases between them. Germline V CDR1 and CDR2: DFQATT, SNEGSKA (reference sequence). The CDR3 runs 11 residues. In DNA form, the CDR3 reads TGCAGTGAAACAGAGAACACTGAAGCTTTCTTT. It specifies CSETENTEAFF.

The rearrangement links TRBV19 to TRBJ2-1; 8 positions match TRBD2. CDR3 size: 12 residues. Germline V gene sequence: CDR1 LNHDA, CDR2 SQIVND (reference sequence). J lost 9 bases, V lost 4 bases, and 2 bases had no gene match. In DNA form, the CDR3 reads TGTGCCAGTAGTAGCGGGAGGCCTGAGCAGTTCTTC. Amino acids: CASSSGRPEQFF.

The chain recombines TRBV15 with TRBJ1-1; D gene ambiguous. Germline V gene sequence: CDR1 LNHNV, CDR2 YYDKDF (reference sequence). The CDR3 extends over 17 amino acids. Between the trimmed V and J ends, which lost 1 base and 1 base, there was a span of 16 bases. This CDR3 reads CATSRVYGVSKNTEAFF. The CDR3 DNA sequence: TGTGCCACCAGCAGAGTCTACGGGGTTTCAAAGAACACTGAAGCTTTCTTT.

V gene TRBV5-1 combines with J gene TRBJ1-2; 7 bases agree with TRBD1. The CDR3 is 13 amino acids. The germline gives CDR1 SGHRS, CDR2 YFSETQ. The V gene end was trimmed by 1 base and the J gene end by 5 bases; junction bases not matched to a gene: 2. The CDR3 coding sequence is TGCGCCAGCAGCTTGACAGGGGCGTATGGCTACACCTTC. Encoded protein: CASSLTGAYGYTF.

The rearrangement uses TRBV18 and TRBJ2-1, with TRBD2 matching 9 bases. V lost 6 bases and J lost 12; bases outside the gene matches: 15. The CDR3 sequence is 15 residues long. Germline V gives CDR1 KGHSH, CDR2 LQKENI. The CDR3 DNA reads TGTGCCAGCTCCGGGGGCGGGAGGGCCCTCTCAGGGCAGTTCTTC. Translated: CASSGGGRALSGQFF.

This sequence joins TRBV28 and TRBJ1-4; D uncertain. Per germline, CDR1 MDHEN and CDR2 SYDVKM. V was pared by 4 bases and J by 3 bases, with 6 bases between. The CDR3 extends over 13 amino acids. For the CDR3, the DNA is TGTGCCAGCAGTTGGGCCCCTAATGAAAAACTGTTTTTT. This codes for CASSWAPNEKLFF.

The chain recombines TRBV7-2 with TRBJ2-7; D remains ambiguous. Germline-derived CDR1 and CDR2 are SGHTA and FQGNSA. The CDR3 loop spans 11 amino acids. The V end lost 5 bases, the J end lost 3 bases, and 5 bases lay between the germline ends. CDR3 DNA sequence: TGTGCCAGCAGCCCGCGCTACGAGCAGTACTTC. This codes for CASSPRYEQYF.

The V and J genes are TRBV28 and TRBJ2-1, with a possible D match to TRBD2 (6 bases). Germline CDR1 MDHEN, CDR2 SYDVKM. The length of the CDR3 is 16 residues. V was clipped by 3 bases and J by 0 bases, with 12 bases between them. The CDR3 loop is CASSFVAESSYNEQFF. The CDR3 bases are TGTGCCAGCAGTTTTGTAGCGGAAAGCTCCTACAATGAGCAGTTCTTC.

The chain is built from TRBV28 and TRBJ2-7; a possible D gene is TRBD1 (5 bases). CDR1 and CDR2 from the germline V gene are MDHEN and SYDVKM. V lost 1 base and J 6 bases, leaving 10 bases between the germline ends. The CDR3 is 13 amino acids. The CDR3 nucleotides are TGTGCCAGCAGTTTATTCAGGGTCAGCGAGCAGTACTTC. Its translation: CASSLFRVSEQYF.

This chain links TRBV5-1 with TRBJ2-3; 12 bases line up with TRBD1. The CDR3 loop spans 17 amino acids. V lost 2 bases, J lost 4 bases, and 8 bases stayed unmatched. CDR1 and CDR2 from the germline V gene are SGHRS and YFSETQ. The CDR3 region has the DNA TGCGCCAGCAGCTTTTACGGGACAGGGGGCGGGCCAGATACGCAGTATTTT. This sequence encodes CASSFYGTGGGPDTQYF. Drawing the rest from reference TRBV5-1 and TRBJ2-3, the complete variable domain is KAGVTQTPRYLIKTRGQQVTLSCSPISGHRSVSWYQQTPGQGLQFLFEYFSETQRNKGNFPGRFSGRQFSNSRSEMNVSTLELGDSALYLCASSFYGTGGGPDTQYFGPGTRLTVL.

The rearrangement links TRBV27 to TRBJ1-3; no clear D. CDR3 length: 14 amino acids. CDR1 and CDR2 (germline): MNHEY, SMNVEV (reference sequence). With 2 bases removed from V and 1 base from J, the gap between germline ends came to 6 bases. Here the CDR3 reads CASSLMASGNTIYF. The CDR3 DNA sequence: TGTGCCAGCAGTTTAATGGCTTCTGGAAACACCATATATTTT.